This TCR beta chain was captured by sequencing in a study of blood T cell repertoires in COVID-19 (dated by TCRdb to between 2020 and 2021). A note on the overall study: Collaborator samples came from the United States, Italy and Spain and covered acute and convalescent phases of COVID-19. The samples were drawn from two sources: the first 160 participants of the ongoing ImmuneRACE study, and 1,254 subjects contributed by 6 global collaborators. A freely available public database, intended as a resource for researchers studying the immune response to SARS-CoV-2, is where the repertoires were released. The prospective study material was composed of cDNA or gDNA derived from T cells, B-cell-depleted T cells, or PBMCs. Where available, HLA class I and class II types were taken from metadata supplied by the sample provider and were not determined by assay-based typing. A de-identified subject ID, COVID-19 status, age in years and sex were almost always included in the sample metadata. The dataset comprised deeply sampled blood TCRbeta repertoires from subjects exposed to, actively infected with, or recovered from COVID-19. Results the study describes overall, beyond this receptor: The quantity of clinical and demographic metadata differed by source and by participant and was supplied without curation.

The immunoSEQ Assay, a bias-controlled multiplex PCR, was used to amplify TCRbeta CDR3 regions from genomic DNA. The authors' analysis ran thus. The number of nucleated cells in each sample was estimated from the amplification of reference gene primers within the assay. To quantify the absolute abundance of each unique TCRbeta CDR3 rearrangement, sequence reads were collapsed and filtered. For each sample, productive Simpson clonality was calculated by taking the square root of Simpson's diversity index across productive rearrangements. The source is immuneACCESS, and TCRdb retained only in-frame sequences with V and J called. Part of the clones is not carried over; for the studies checked, unresolved V genes explain less than half of this, and the remainder is unexplained. From that table come the V and J calls and clone size; the DNA was used to work out D and trimming. The sample data list 250,000 to 350,000 clones, and about nine tenths of these were observed just once. The top ten clonotypes cover less than 3% of the sample.

CDR1 and CDR2 are drawn from the germline V gene: SGHAT, FQNNGV. The cysteine opens and the phenylalanine closes a CDR3 of 16 amino acids. The CDR3 DNA has 48 bases and is translated from base 1. The junction shows trimming of 5 bases on V and 4 bases on J, and the gene matches do not reach 6 bases of it. With regard to this clone: The antigen it recognizes is unknown. Per-base qualities were not stored, and no clone one base away is much larger.

Each collaborating institution followed its own protocols to collect whole blood in K2EDTA tubes. Collaborator samples were shipped for TCRbeta analysis as frozen whole blood, isolated PBMCs, or DNA extracted from either sample type. This receptor was obtained from a woman aged 30 to 39 with active or convalescent COVID-19. This chain is built from TRBV11-2 and TRBJ2-2; 11 bases in the middle match TRBD2. Sequencing used peripheral blood. The DNA sequence is given as TGTGCCAGCAGCCATACTAGCGGGGGCCCCACCGGGGAGCTGTTTTTT. Translated, it gives CASSHTSGGPTGELFF.